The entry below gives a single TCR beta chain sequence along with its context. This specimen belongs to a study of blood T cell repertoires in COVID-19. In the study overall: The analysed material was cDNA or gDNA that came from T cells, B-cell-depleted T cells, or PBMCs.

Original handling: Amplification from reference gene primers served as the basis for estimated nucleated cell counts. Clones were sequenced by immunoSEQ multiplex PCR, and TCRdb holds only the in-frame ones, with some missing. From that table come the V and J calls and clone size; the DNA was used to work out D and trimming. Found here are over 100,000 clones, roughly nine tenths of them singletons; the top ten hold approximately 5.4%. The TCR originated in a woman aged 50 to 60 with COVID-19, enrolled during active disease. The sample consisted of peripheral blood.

CDR3 DNA sequence: TGTGCCAGCAGTCCCCGGGGAGGTGGGAATCAGCCCCAGCATTTT. Its translation: CASSPRGGGNQPQHF. The rearrangement links TRBV6-2 or TRBV6-3 to TRBJ1-5; D is unresolved. The length of the CDR3 is 15 residues. Germline V gene data show CDR1 as MNHEY and CDR2 as SVGEGT. The V end lost 5 bases, the J end lost 4 bases, and 15 bases lay between the germline ends.